This TCR beta chain was retrieved from a study of regulatory T cells in long-lasting Graves disease. Study-level results: Examination was confined to peripheral blood, excluding thyroid tissue. Relative to newly diagnosed Graves' patients, persistent ones had lower TCR diversity.

Library construction for TCR beta used iRepertoire HTBI primers and Arm-PCR of CDR3 regions. TCRdb re-called the multiplex PCR reads with MiXCR, one entry per CDR3 protein. The sample holds 440,000 or so distinct CDR3 sequences; about a sixth are singletons and the top ten take about 10%. This clonotype was picked up many times. What it recognizes is unknown. Time point indicated: newly diagnosed GD, antithyroid drugs for less than 3 months. PBMCs were the source of the RNA used for TCR sequencing. This CDR3 has 14 amino acids. CDR1 and CDR2 from the germline V gene are MDHEN and SYDVKM. With 5 bases removed from V and 4 bases from J, the gap between germline ends came to 14 bases. Separately, the same data were catalogued under a study of T cells in Graves' hyperthyroidism and ophthalmopathy.

The source is a woman aged 25 to 39 with Graves disease. The starting material was peripheral blood mononuclear cells (PBMCs), obtained at new diagnosis, from a patient treated with antithyroid drugs. The rearrangement joins TRBV28 to TRBJ1-1, with D uncertain. The DNA of the CDR3 is TGTGCCAGCAGTCCCCCCGGGGTCACCACTGAAGCTTTCTTT. Amino acids: CASSPPGVTTEAFF.